This TCR beta chain was recovered during a study of preoperative IRX-2 immunotherapy in early breast cancer. The CDR3 totals 15 residues. The V end was cut by 6 bases, the J end by 3 bases, with 15 bases between. Germline CDR1 is MNHGY and CDR2 is SAAAGT. The method was immunoSEQ multiplex PCR; TCRdb's version includes in-frame clones alone and lacks a portion of them. The data show 34,000 or so clones, with around four fifths seen just once and around 2.6% held by the top ten. Regarding treatment: preoperative locoregional IRX-2 cytokine immunotherapy. The chain recombines TRBV6-8 with TRBJ2-1, with a weak D call TRBD1 (5 bases). This TCR was recovered from a human donor with breast cancer. The sequences come from lymph node tissue, collected from a patient treated with IRX-2 immunotherapy. In nucleotides, the CDR3 is TGTGCCAGCAGCCGTGGGGCCTCCTTCTACAATGAGCAGTTCTTC. Translated: CASSRGASFYNEQFF.